The 32 T cell receptor beta chains reported below all come from one sample, sequenced in a study of early stage breast cancer tumors. Profiling relied on immunoSEQ multiplex PCR, and the TCRdb table lists in-frame clones only, not all of them. The sample includes over 25,000 clones, roughly two thirds of them seen just once. What was sequenced was blood. These receptors were collected from a person in their fifties with breast cancer.

The J gene is TRBJ2-7, the V gene TRBV6-5; D is tentatively TRBD1 or TRBD2 (5 bases each). Looked up from germline, CDR1 is MNHEY and CDR2 is SVGAGI. The CDR3 sequence is 14 residues long. V lost 8 bases to trimming and J lost 1 base, with 15 bases between them. The CDR3 DNA reads as TGTGCCAGCGGCCGGGACCTGGGATCCTACGAGCAGTACTTC. Protein sequence: CASGRDLGSYEQYF.

The chain joins TRBV5-6 to TRBJ1-5; D is undetermined. The CDR3 contains 16 residues. Trimming removed 2 bases from V and 7 bases from J, with 19 bases in between. Germline V gives CDR1 SGHDT, CDR2 YYEEEE. In DNA form, the CDR3 reads TGTGCCAGCAGCTTAGCCGTCAGGCGAGTATGCCAGCCCCAGCATTTT. This encodes CASSLAVRRVCQPQHF.

The chain joins TRBV4-3 to TRBJ2-3, with D perhaps TRBD1 (6 bases). The germline CDR1 and CDR2 sequences are LGHNA and YSLEER. V was shortened by 0 bases and J by 6 bases, with 16 bases between the two germline ends. The CDR3 loop spans 16 amino acids. The CDR3 DNA follows: TGCGCCAGCAGCCAAGATGGGGGCTTACGCGCGGATACGCAGTATTTT. Amino acids: CASSQDGGLRADTQYF.

The CDR3 DNA reads TGTGCCAGCAGCTCGAGGACTTCGAATGAGCAGTTCTTC. It yields the protein CASSSRTSNEQFF. The chain joins TRBV5-4 to TRBJ2-1; D is possibly TRBD2 (5 bases). The germline gives CDR1 SGHNT, CDR2 YYREEE (reference sequence). Trimming stripped 3 bases from V and 7 bases from J, with 11 bases between. The CDR3 is 13 residues long. Filled out from reference TRBV5-4 and TRBJ2-1, the complete variable domain reads ETGVTQSPTHLIKTRGQQVTLRCSSQSGHNTVSWYQQALGQGPQFIFQYYREEENGRGNFPPRFSGLQFPNYSSELNVNALELDDSALYLCASSSRTSNEQFFGPGTRLTVL.

This clone was detected only a few times. As DNA, the CDR3 is TGTGCCAGCACCCTAGCCCCGACTAGCGGTGGCAATGAGCAGTTCTTC. Its protein is CASTLAPTSGGNEQFF. The V call is TRBV9, the J call TRBJ2-1; 9 bases map to TRBD2. Trimming cost V 6 bases and J 6 bases; bases outside gene matches: 13. Germline V gene sequence: CDR1 SGDLS, CDR2 YYNGEE. This CDR3 is built from 16 residues.

The chain employs TRBV5-1 and TRBJ2-3; TRBD1 matches 8 bases. The CDR3 is 16 amino acids. V lost 0 bases to trimming and J lost 4 bases; unmatched junction nucleotides: 7. Germline lookup yields CDR1 SGHRS and CDR2 YFSETQ. CDR3 nucleotide sequence: TGCGCCAGCAGCTTGGGTGGACAGGGAGGTGCAGATACGCAGTATTTT. Amino acids: CASSLGGQGGADTQYF.

This chain links TRBV5-4 with TRBJ1-1; D gene unclear. The V end lost 2 bases, the J end lost 6 bases, and 8 bases lay between the germline ends. Germline CDR1 reads SGHNT; CDR2 reads YYREEE (reference sequence). The CDR3 totals 12 residues. The CDR3 coding sequence is TGTGCCAGCAGCTTTGCTGGGGCTGAAGCTTTCTTT. Amino acids: CASSFAGAEAFF.

V is TRBV9 and J is TRBJ2-5; D is undetermined. The germline V gene has CDR1 SGDLS and CDR2 YYNGEE. The CDR3 is 14 amino acids. V was pared by 3 bases and J by 2 bases, with 11 bases between. CDR3 residues: CASSAGPLQETQYF. The DNA of the CDR3 is TGTGCCAGCAGCGCAGGACCGCTACAAGAGACCCAGTACTTC.

The chain couples TRBV2 to TRBJ2-1; maybe TRBD2 (5 bases). From germline, CDR1 is SNHLY and CDR2 FYNNEI. V was shortened by 3 bases and J by 6 bases, with 12 bases between the two germline ends. The CDR3 runs 14 residues. CDR3 protein: CASSDLVAGNEQFF. In DNA, the CDR3 is TGTGCCAGCAGTGATCTAGTGGCGGGCAATGAGCAGTTCTTC.

This sequence joins TRBV10-2 and TRBJ2-7, with TRBD1 as a possible D gene (6 bases). This CDR3 region has 16 residues. Deletions cut 7 bases from V and 0 bases from J, with 19 bases between. Germline assignment: CDR1 WSHSY and CDR2 SAAADI. Written as DNA, the CDR3 is TGCGCCAGCACAAGGGTGACCGGACAGCCCTCCTACGAGCAGTACTTC. Amino acid sequence: CASTRVTGQPSYEQYF.

V is TRBV18 and J is TRBJ2-7, with 7 positions matching TRBD2. The V and J ends lost 3 bases and 5 bases, in that order; junction bases with no gene match: 7. The CDR3 extends over 14 amino acids. Germline V gene lookup returns CDR1 KGHSH and CDR2 LQKENI. The CDR3 coding sequence is TGTGCCAGCTCACCGGGGCGGGAGTACAACGAGCAGTACTTC. It yields the protein CASSPGREYNEQYF.

The genes are TRBV6-1 and TRBJ2-7, with 10 positions matching TRBD2. Germline loops: CDR1 MNHNS, CDR2 SASEGT. The CDR3 is 15 amino acids. V shed 11 bases, J shed 5 bases, and the junction held 15 bases outside the gene matches. The CDR3, as DNA: TGTGCCGGCACCCCTTCTAGCGGGAGCTTAGACGAGCAGTACTTC. It encodes CAGTPSSGSLDEQYF.

The rearrangement links TRBV19 to TRBJ1-5; D ambiguous. CDR1 and CDR2 (germline): LNHDA, SQIVND (reference sequence). The ends were cut back, 6 bases at V and 3 bases at J, with 9 bases in the middle. This CDR3 contains 13 residues. CDR3 in DNA: TGTGCCAGTAGACGGGTTCACAATCAGCCCCAGCATTTT. Translating it yields CASRRVHNQPQHF.

Only a few counts were recorded for this clone. The junction and the germline gene differ at one end; a read error may be behind it. This CDR3 reads CAWSVRGNVQFF. As DNA, the CDR3 is TGTGCCTGGAGTGTTAGAGGCAATGTGCAGTTCTTC. The chain joins TRBV30 to TRBJ2-1, with D hard to call. CDR1 is GTSNPN and CDR2 is SVGIG in the germline V gene (reference sequence). The CDR3 length is 12 residues.

The chain employs TRBV9 and TRBJ2-7, with no clear D. The germline gives CDR1 SGDLS, CDR2 YYNGEE. Trimming removed 5 bases at V and 7 bases at J, with 7 bases between. The CDR3 totals 10 residues. Written as DNA, the CDR3 is TGTGCCAGCAGTCCGAGGGAGCAGTACTTC. This sequence encodes CASSPREQYF.

V and J are TRBV7-8 and TRBJ2-7; weak D call: TRBD1 (5 bases). The CDR3 runs to 13 residues. Between the trimmed V and J ends, which lost 1 base and 8 bases, there was a span of 12 bases. CDR1 and CDR2 (germline): SGHVS, FQNEAQ. This chain's CDR3 is CASSLGQLFQQYF. CDR3 bases: TGTGCCAGCAGCTTAGGACAGCTTTTCCAGCAGTACTTC.

The table lists this clone with a count of one. CDR3 nucleotide sequence: TGCGCCAGCAGCCAATTGCAGGGGGGTATCGGGGAGCTGTTTTTT. This translates into CASSQLQGGIGELFF. The rearrangement joins TRBV4-1 to TRBJ2-2; the D gene is possibly TRBD1 (7 bases). The CDR3 sequence is 15 residues long. The ends were cut back, 2 bases at V and 7 bases at J, with 14 bases in the middle. CDR1 is MGHRA and CDR2 is YSYEKL in the germline V gene.

The chain is built from TRBV7-9 and TRBJ2-7; 9 bases agree with TRBD2. The V and J ends lost 5 bases and 2 bases, in that order; junction bases with no gene match: 19. This CDR3 spans 19 amino acids. Germline values: CDR1 SEHNR, CDR2 FQNEAQ (reference sequence). CDR3 in DNA: TGTGCCAGCAGCCCACCCCAACCGGGGCTAGCGGGGCTGCCCTACGAGCAGTACTTC. Its translation: CASSPPQPGLAGLPYEQYF.

The chain is built from TRBV19 and TRBJ2-7, with TRBD1 matching over 11 bases. After removal of 4 bases from V and 4 bases from J, the junction contained 18 bases not matched to a gene. Germline CDR1 and CDR2: LNHDA and SQIVND (reference sequence). This CDR3 spans 19 amino acids. CDR3 DNA sequence: TGTGCCAGTAGTACTCTTATACCCTCGGACAGGGGGCAAGAATACGAGCAGTACTTC. It yields the protein CASSTLIPSDRGQEYEQYF.

V is TRBV29-1 and J is TRBJ2-5; 10 bases are shared with TRBD1. From germline, CDR1 is SQVTM and CDR2 ANQGSEA. This CDR3 contains 14 residues. Germline trimming cut 7 bases from V and 1 base from J; bases unmatched to any gene: 6. As DNA, the CDR3 is TGCAGCGCCGGGACAGGGGTGGTCCAAGAGACCCAGTACTTC. Amino acid sequence: CSAGTGVVQETQYF.

The V gene is TRBV11-2, the J gene TRBJ2-3; 9 bases align to TRBD2. The CDR3 contains 16 residues. Germline V gives CDR1 SGHAT, CDR2 FQNNGV. The V segment lost 5 bases and the J segment 6 bases; nucleotides outside the gene matches: 12. The CDR3 reads CASSLGTSPARDTQYF. The CDR3 DNA is TGTGCCAGCAGCCTCGGGACTAGCCCGGCCAGGGATACGCAGTATTTT. The full variable domain, completed using reference TRBV11-2 and TRBJ2-3, is EAGVAQSPRYKIIEKRQSVAFWCNPISGHATLYWYQQILGQGPKLLIQFQNNGVVDDSQLPKDRFSAERLKGVDSTLKIQPAKLEDSAVYLCASSLGTSPARDTQYFGPGTRLTVL.

V and J are TRBV6-1 and TRBJ2-1; 9 bases match TRBD2. Germline-derived CDR1 and CDR2 are MNHNS and SASEGT. J gave up 7 bases and V 7 bases, and 8 bases lay outside the gene matches. This CDR3 region has 14 residues. This CDR3 is CASTYSGRYNEQFF. In nucleotides, the CDR3 is TGTGCCAGCACCTATAGCGGGAGATATAATGAGCAGTTCTTC.

The V and J genes are TRBV7-3 and TRBJ2-1; 13 nucleotides align to TRBD2. V lost 2 bases to trimming and J lost 6 bases; unmatched junction nucleotides: 1. CDR3 length: 15 residues. Looked up from germline, CDR1 is SGHTA and CDR2 is FQGTGA. CDR3 DNA: TGTGCCAGCAGCTTACGACTAGCGGGAGGCAATGAGCAGTTCTTC. This codes for CASSLRLAGGNEQFF.

The chain joins TRBV18 to TRBJ2-7; D ambiguous. The CDR3 totals 13 residues. Germline V lookup: CDR1 KGHSH, CDR2 LQKENI. V lost 1 base to trimming and J lost 5 bases, with 9 bases between them. The DNA for the CDR3 is TGTGCCAGCTCACCACTTACGGATAACGAGCAGTACTTC. It yields the protein CASSPLTDNEQYF.

The chain uses TRBV6-5 and TRBJ2-1, with D hard to call. V was clipped by 5 bases and J by 10 bases, with 18 bases between them. This CDR3 region has 14 residues. Germline-derived CDR1 and CDR2 are MNHEY and SVGAGI. DNA of the CDR3: TGTGCCAGCAGTACCCATGTAGCACCGAGGGAGCAGTTCTTC. It encodes CASSTHVAPREQFF.

V gene TRBV4-1 combines with J gene TRBJ2-3; 10 bases align to TRBD2. Germline V gene lookup returns CDR1 MGHRA and CDR2 YSYEKL. There are 16 residues in the CDR3. V shed 3 bases and J 1 base; nucleotides not matched to a gene: 4. CDR3 sequence: CASSHPGTSGTDTQYF. The CDR3 nucleotides read TGCGCCAGCAGCCACCCCGGGACTAGCGGCACAGATACGCAGTATTTT.

This clone is termed large. The CDR3 DNA reads as TGTGCTTGGAGGGTTTCCCTCTCTGGAAACACCATATATTTT. Residues: CAWRVSLSGNTIYF. The J gene is TRBJ1-3, the V gene TRBV2; D is uncertain. The CDR3 has 14 amino acids. Germline V gene lookup returns CDR1 SNHLY and CDR2 FYNNEI. Using reference TRBV2 and TRBJ1-3 for the parts outside the CDR3, the full variable domain is EPEVTQTPSHQVTQMGQEVILRCVPISNHLYFYWYRQILGQKVEFLVSFYNNEISEKSEIFDDQFSVERPDGSNFTLKIRSTKLEDSAMYFCAWRVSLSGNTIYFGEGSWLTVV.

The chain carries TRBV4-1 and TRBJ2-2; maybe TRBD1 (5 bases). CDR3 size: 17 residues. With 5 bases removed from V and 0 bases from J, the gap between germline ends came to 16 bases. CDR1 and CDR2 (germline): MGHRA, YSYEKL. CDR3 in DNA: TGCGCCAGCAGCTTAAGCGTCCAGGGATCGAACACCGGGGAGCTGTTTTTT. Its protein is CASSLSVQGSNTGELFF.

The chain carries TRBV2 and TRBJ2-2; D not certain. The germline V and J ends were trimmed by 2 bases and 6 bases, with 13 bases remaining between them. Germline CDR1 SNHLY, CDR2 FYNNEI. The CDR3 covers 15 residues. The CDR3 loop reads CASSESGLVSGELFF. Written as DNA, the CDR3 is TGTGCCAGCAGTGAAAGTGGGTTGGTCTCCGGGGAGCTGTTTTTT.

V usage is TRBV10-1 and J usage is TRBJ1-1; D possibly corresponds to TRBD1 (5 bases). Germline V gives CDR1 WNHNN, CDR2 SYGVQD (reference sequence). CDR3 length equals 13 residues. V gave up 4 bases and J gave up 2 bases, with 8 bases separating them. In nucleotides, the CDR3 is TGCGCCAGCAGTGGGGGCCTAAACACTGAAGCTTTCTTT. Translating gives CASSGGLNTEAFF.

The chain is built from TRBV5-6 and TRBJ2-1, with D possibly TRBD2 on 5 matching bases. CDR3 length: 14 residues. CDR1 and CDR2 from the germline V gene are SGHDT and YYEEEE. V was trimmed by 2 bases and J by 4 bases, leaving 10 bases between them. The CDR3 coding sequence is TGTGCCAGCAGCTTTCGGACTCTTTACAATGAGCAGTTCTTC. The encoded protein is CASSFRTLYNEQFF.

This clone was seen a few times. The chain links TRBV19 to TRBJ2-5; TRBD2 matches at 11 bases. After removal of 4 bases from V and 2 bases from J, the junction contained 6 bases not matched to a gene. Germline V gives CDR1 LNHDA, CDR2 SQIVND (reference sequence). This CDR3 contains 16 residues. The CDR3 sequence: CASSSVAGGGQETQYF. CDR3 DNA sequence: TGTGCCAGTAGTAGCGTAGCGGGAGGGGGTCAAGAGACCCAGTACTTC.